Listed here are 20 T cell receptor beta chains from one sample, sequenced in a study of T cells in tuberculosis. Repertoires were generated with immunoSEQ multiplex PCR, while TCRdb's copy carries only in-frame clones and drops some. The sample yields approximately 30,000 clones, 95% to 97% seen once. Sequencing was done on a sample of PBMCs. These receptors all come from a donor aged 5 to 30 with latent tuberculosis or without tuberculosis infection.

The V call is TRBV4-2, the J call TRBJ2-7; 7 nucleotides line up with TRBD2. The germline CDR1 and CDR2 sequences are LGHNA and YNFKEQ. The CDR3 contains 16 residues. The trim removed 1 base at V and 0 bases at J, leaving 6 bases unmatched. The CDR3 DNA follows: TGTGCCAGCAGCCAAGGGAACGCGGGGGACTCCTACGAGCAGTACTTC. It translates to CASSQGNAGDSYEQYF.

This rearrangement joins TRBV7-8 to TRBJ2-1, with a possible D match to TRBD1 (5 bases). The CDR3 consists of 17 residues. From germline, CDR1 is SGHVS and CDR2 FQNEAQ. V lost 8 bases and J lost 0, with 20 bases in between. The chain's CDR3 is CASFRKGLKSSYNEQFF. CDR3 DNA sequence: TGTGCCAGCTTTAGAAAGGGGCTAAAGAGCTCCTACAATGAGCAGTTCTTC.

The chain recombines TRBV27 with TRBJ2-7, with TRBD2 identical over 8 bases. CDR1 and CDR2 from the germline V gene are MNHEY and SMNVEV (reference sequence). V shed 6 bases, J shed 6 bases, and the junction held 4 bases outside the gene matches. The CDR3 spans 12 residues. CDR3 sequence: CASSLGGGEQYF. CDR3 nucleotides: TGTGCCAGCAGCCTCGGGGGGGGCGAGCAGTACTTC.

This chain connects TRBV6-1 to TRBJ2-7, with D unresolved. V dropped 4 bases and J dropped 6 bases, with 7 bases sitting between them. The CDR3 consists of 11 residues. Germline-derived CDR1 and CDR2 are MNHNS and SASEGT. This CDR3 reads CASSARSEQYF. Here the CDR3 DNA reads TGTGCCAGCAGTGCGCGATCCGAGCAGTACTTC.

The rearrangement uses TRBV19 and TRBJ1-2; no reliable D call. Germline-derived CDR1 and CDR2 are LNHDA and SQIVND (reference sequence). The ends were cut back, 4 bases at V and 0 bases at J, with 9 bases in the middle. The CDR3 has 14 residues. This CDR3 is CASSRGQTNYGYTF. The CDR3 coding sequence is TGTGCCAGTAGTAGAGGCCAGACTAACTATGGCTACACCTTC.

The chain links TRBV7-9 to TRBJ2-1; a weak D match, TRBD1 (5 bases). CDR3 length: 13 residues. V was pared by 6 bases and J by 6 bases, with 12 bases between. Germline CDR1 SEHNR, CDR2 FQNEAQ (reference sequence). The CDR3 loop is CASRFTGSNEQFF. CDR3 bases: TGTGCCAGCAGATTTACAGGAAGCAATGAGCAGTTCTTC.

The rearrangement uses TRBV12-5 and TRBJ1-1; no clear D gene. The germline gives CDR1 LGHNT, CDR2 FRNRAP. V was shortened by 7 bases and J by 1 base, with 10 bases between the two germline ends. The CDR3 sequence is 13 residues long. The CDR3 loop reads CASVRDWNTEAFF. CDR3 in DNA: TGTGCTAGTGTCCGAGATTGGAACACTGAAGCTTTCTTT. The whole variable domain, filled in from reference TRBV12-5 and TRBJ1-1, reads DARVTQTPRHKVTEMGQEVTMRCQPILGHNTVFWYRQTMMQGLELLAYFRNRAPLDDSGMPKDRFSAEMPDATLATLKIQPSEPRDSAVYFCASVRDWNTEAFFGQGTRLTVV.

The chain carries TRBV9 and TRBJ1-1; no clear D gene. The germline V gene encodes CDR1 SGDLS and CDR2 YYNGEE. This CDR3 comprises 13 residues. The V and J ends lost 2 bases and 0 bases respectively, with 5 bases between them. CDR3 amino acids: CASSVSVNTEAFF. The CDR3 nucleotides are TGTGCCAGCAGCGTTTCCGTGAACACTGAAGCTTTCTTT.

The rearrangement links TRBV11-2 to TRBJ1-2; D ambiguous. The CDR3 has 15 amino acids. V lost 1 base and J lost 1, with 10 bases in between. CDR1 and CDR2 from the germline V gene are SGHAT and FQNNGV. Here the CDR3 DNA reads TGTGCCAGCAGCTTAGGGTTTTCCTATAACTATGGCTACACCTTC. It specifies CASSLGFSYNYGYTF.

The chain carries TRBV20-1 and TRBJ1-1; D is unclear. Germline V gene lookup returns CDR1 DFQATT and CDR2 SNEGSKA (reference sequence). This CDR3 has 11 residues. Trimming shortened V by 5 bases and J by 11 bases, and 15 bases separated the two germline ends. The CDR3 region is CSASENPLAFF. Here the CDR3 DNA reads TGCAGTGCTTCCGAGAACCCGTTGGCTTTCTTT.

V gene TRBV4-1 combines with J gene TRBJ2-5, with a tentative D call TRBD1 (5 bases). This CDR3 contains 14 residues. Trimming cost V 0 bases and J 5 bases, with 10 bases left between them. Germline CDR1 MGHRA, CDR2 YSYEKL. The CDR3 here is CASSQDSSGETQYF. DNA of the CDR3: TGCGCCAGCAGCCAAGATAGTTCAGGGGAGACCCAGTACTTC.

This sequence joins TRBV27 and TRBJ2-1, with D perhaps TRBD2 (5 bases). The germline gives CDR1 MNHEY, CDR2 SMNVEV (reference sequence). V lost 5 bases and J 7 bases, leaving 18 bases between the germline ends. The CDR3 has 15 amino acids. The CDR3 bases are TGTGCCAGCAGTCCCGGACTGCCCTATTGGAATGAGCAGTTCTTC. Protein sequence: CASSPGLPYWNEQFF.

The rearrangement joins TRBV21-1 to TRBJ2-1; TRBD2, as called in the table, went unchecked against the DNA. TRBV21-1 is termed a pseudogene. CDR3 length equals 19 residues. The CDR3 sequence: CASSKGLKRSPDHGDEQFF. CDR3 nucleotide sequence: TGTGCCAGCAGCAAAGGGCTTAAGCGATCCCCTGACCATGGTGATGAGCAGTTCTTC.

The CDR3 nucleotides read TGTGCCAGTAGTAATAGCCGCGGAGGGGGCGAGGTTCAGCCCCAGCATTTT. Encoded protein: CASSNSRGGGEVQPQHF. The V gene is TRBV19, the J gene TRBJ1-5, with 7 bases fitting TRBD1. The CDR3 is 17 residues long. CDR1 LNHDA and CDR2 SQIVND come from the germline V gene (reference sequence). V was pared by 4 bases and J by 6 bases, with 15 bases of the junction left unmatched.

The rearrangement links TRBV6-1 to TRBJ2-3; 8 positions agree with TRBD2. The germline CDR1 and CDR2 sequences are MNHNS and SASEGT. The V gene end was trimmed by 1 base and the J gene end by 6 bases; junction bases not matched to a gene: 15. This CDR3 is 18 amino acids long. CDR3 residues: CASSEGGQPNRGRDTQYF. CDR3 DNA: TGTGCCAGCAGTGAAGGAGGCCAGCCGAATCGCGGGAGGGATACGCAGTATTTT.

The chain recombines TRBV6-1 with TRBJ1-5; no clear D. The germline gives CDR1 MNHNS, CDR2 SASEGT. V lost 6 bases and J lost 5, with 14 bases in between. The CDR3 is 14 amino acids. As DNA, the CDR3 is TGTGCCAGCAGGAAAGCCGGGGATGATCAGCCCCAGCATTTT. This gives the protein CASRKAGDDQPQHF.

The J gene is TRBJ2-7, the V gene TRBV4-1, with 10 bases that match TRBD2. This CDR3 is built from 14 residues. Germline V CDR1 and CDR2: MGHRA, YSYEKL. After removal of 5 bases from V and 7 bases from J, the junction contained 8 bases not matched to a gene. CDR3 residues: CASSEAGGPLEQYF. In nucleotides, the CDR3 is TGCGCCAGCAGCGAAGCGGGAGGGCCCTTGGAGCAGTACTTC.

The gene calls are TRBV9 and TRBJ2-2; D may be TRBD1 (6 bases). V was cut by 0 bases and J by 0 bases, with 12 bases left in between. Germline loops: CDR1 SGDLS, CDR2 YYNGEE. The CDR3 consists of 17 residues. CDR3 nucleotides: TGTGCCAGCAGCGTAGGATGGGGGCATCCGAACACCGGGGAGCTGTTTTTT. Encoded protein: CASSVGWGHPNTGELFF.

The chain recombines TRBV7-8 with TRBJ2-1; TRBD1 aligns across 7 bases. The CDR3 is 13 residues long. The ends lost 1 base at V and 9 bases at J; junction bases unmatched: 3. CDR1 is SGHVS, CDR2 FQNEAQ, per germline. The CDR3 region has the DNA TGTGCCAGCAGCTTAGGGACAGGTCGTGAGCAGTTCTTC. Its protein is CASSLGTGREQFF.

The CDR3 loop is CASSQERGHQPQHF. In DNA, the CDR3 is TGCGCCAGCAGCCAAGAAAGGGGGCATCAGCCCCAGCATTTT. The chain carries TRBV4-1 and TRBJ1-5; 7 nucleotides agree with TRBD1. V was pared by 0 bases and J by 5 bases, with 1 base of the junction left unmatched. CDR3 length: 14 residues. The germline gives CDR1 MGHRA, CDR2 YSYEKL.